This T cell receptor beta chain was captured in a study of T cell responses to AZD1222 COVID-19 vaccine. Findings and caveats of the study: Donors skewed white British and female; clonal diversity was possibly underestimated. Baseline serology detected seropositivity in only a handful of AZD1222 recipients.

Trimming stripped 5 bases from V and 0 bases from J, with 14 bases between. The CDR3 has 16 residues. Germline V gene sequence: CDR1 LNHDA, CDR2 SQIVND (reference sequence). Notes on this clone: What it recognizes is unknown.

Using immunoSEQ multiplex PCR, the repertoire was profiled, and TCRdb retains in-frame clones only, with some absent. The profile covers about 97,000 clones, with around nine tenths appearing a single time and 2.5% to 3% taken by the ten largest. Material: peripheral blood, obtained on day 0 of AZD1222 vaccination. The chain couples TRBV19 to TRBJ2-1, with a tentative D call TRBD1 (5 bases). The sequence was collected from an adult in good health. This CDR3 reads CASSGHQPFSYNEQFF. The CDR3 nucleotides are TGTGCCAGTAGTGGACACCAGCCATTCTCCTACAATGAGCAGTTCTTC.